The rows below give T cell receptor beta chains drawn from one sample of a study of STAT5B mutations in CD4+ large granular lymphocyte leukemia. Produced via immunoSEQ multiplex PCR; TCRdb's table is partial and in-frame only. The sample comprises about 33,000 clones, roughly 76% of which are singletons, and about 4.6% rests with the top ten. Sequencing input: CD4+ T cells from blood buffy coats. The receptor source for this set is a human donor in good health. Each CDR3 is given with its conserved first and last residue. The D gene is left open where the match is weak. Part of the rows lack a size; the others show once, few, many or a class for expanded clones.

d_call	clone_size	j_call	v_call	cdr3_aa	cdr3_nt
TRBD2	-	TRBJ2-7	TRBV28	CASSLGLAGEYYEQYF	TGTGCCAGCAGTTTGGGACTAGCGGGGGAGTACTACGAGCAGTACTTC
TRBD1	-	TRBJ1-1	TRBV9	CASSAGQGEAFF	TGTGCCAGCAGCGCGGGACAGGGTGAAGCTTTCTTT
-	once	TRBJ1-1	TRBV27	CASSLYPPVMNTEAFF	TGTGCCAGCAGTTTATACCCCCCCGTAATGAACACTGAAGCTTTCTTT
-	once	TRBJ1-1	TRBV2	CASFPKGVRLTEAFF	TGTGCCAGCTTCCCAAAGGGGGTGAGGTTGACTGAAGCTTTCTTT
-	few	TRBJ2-7	TRBV27	CASSFRGTTGEQYF	TGTGCCAGCAGTTTCCGCGGGACCACGGGGGAGCAGTACTTC
-	-	TRBJ1-3	TRBV7-9	CASSLVGPASGNTIYF	TGTGCCAGCAGCTTAGTTGGGCCAGCCTCTGGAAACACCATATATTTT
TRBD1	-	TRBJ2-6	TRBV27	CASSLGQVFSGANVLTF	TGTGCCAGCAGTCTCGGACAGGTCTTCTCTGGGGCCAACGTCCTGACTTTC
TRBD2	-	TRBJ2-1	TRBV28	CASSLGVASGSNEQFF	TGTGCCAGCAGTTTGGGCGTCGCTAGCGGGAGTAATGAGCAGTTCTTC
-	-	TRBJ2-1	TRBV6-1	CASRTLYNEQFF	TGTGCCAGCAGGACTCTATACAATGAGCAGTTCTTC
-	-	TRBJ2-7	TRBV19	CASSRGTYEQYF	TGTGCCAGTAGTAGAGGGACCTACGAGCAGTACTTC
-	-	TRBJ2-1	TRBV19	CASSIGLGVDEQFF	TGTGCCAGTAGTATAGGCCTGGGGGTGGATGAGCAGTTCTTC
-	-	TRBJ1-1	TRBV2	CASSELLSLKAFF	TGTGCCAGCAGTGAATTGCTTTCCTTGAAGGCTTTCTTT
-	-	TRBJ1-3	TRBV5-6	CASSLYPISGNTIYF	TGTGCCAGCAGCTTGTACCCCATCTCTGGAAACACCATATATTTT
TRBD1	few	TRBJ1-5	TRBV6-6	CASRTGLQPQHF	TGTGCCAGCAGGACAGGGCTACAGCCCCAGCATTTT
-	-	TRBJ1-4	TRBV29-1	CSPEAGSFTNEKLFF	TGCAGCCCCGAGGCCGGGTCGTTCACTAATGAAAAACTGTTTTTT
-	-	TRBJ2-3	TRBV10-3	CAITKGRAGVTDTQYF	TGTGCCATCACCAAAGGAAGGGCCGGGGTAACAGATACGCAGTATTTT
-	-	TRBJ1-2	TRBV6-5	CASSYSNPLMSYGYTF	TGTGCCAGCAGTTACTCCAACCCACTGATGAGCTATGGCTACACCTTC
-	-	TRBJ1-1	TRBV27	CASPASITEAFF	TGTGCCAGCCCCGCCTCTATCACTGAAGCTTTCTTT
-	-	TRBJ1-1	TRBV7-9	CASSTALNTEAFF	TGTGCCAGCAGTACCGCTTTGAACACTGAAGCTTTCTTT
TRBD1	-	TRBJ2-7	TRBV5-1	CASSLSWTGRAYEQYF	TGCGCCAGCAGCTTGTCCTGGACAGGGCGAGCGTACGAGCAGTACTTC
-	-	TRBJ1-2	TRBV21-1	CASSKAVTGGLLYGYTF	TGTGCCAGCAGCAAAGCAGTGACAGGGGGCCTTCTTTATGGCTACACCTTC
-	-	TRBJ1-5	TRBV7-2	CASSLNTAQPQHF	TGTGCCAGCAGCCTCAATACCGCCCAGCCCCAGCATTTT
-	-	TRBJ2-2	TRBV5-1	CASSLVRGRTGELFF	TGCGCCAGCAGCTTGGTCAGGGGTCGGACCGGGGAGCTGTTTTTT
-	-	TRBJ1-1	TRBV10-3	CAISESNGNTEAFF	TGTGCCATCAGTGAGTCGAACGGGAACACTGAAGCTTTCTTT
-	few	TRBJ2-2	TRBV11-2	CASSLRGGPGGELFF	TGTGCCAGCAGTCTAAGGGGGGGTCCGGGTGGGGAGCTGTTTTTT
-	-	TRBJ2-5	TRBV27	CASSVRTGFRETQYF	TGTGCCAGCAGTGTCAGAACAGGGTTTCGGGAGACCCAGTACTTC
-	once	TRBJ1-5	TRBV4-3	CASSQVPGGNQPQHF	TGCGCCAGCAGCCAGGTCCCAGGGGGCAATCAGCCCCAGCATTTT
-	-	TRBJ1-6	TRBV4-3	CASSQDRARSPLHF	TGCGCCAGCAGCCAAGATCGTGCCCGTTCACCCCTCCACTTT
TRBD1	-	TRBJ1-1	TRBV4-2	CASSHLQGGDTEAFF	TGTGCCAGCAGCCATTTACAGGGGGGGGACACTGAAGCTTTCTTT
-	-	TRBJ2-7	TRBV12-1	CASSFPLVAYEQYF	TGTGCCAGCAGCTTTCCACTAGTGGCTTACGAGCAGTACTTC
-	few	TRBJ1-1	TRBV11-2	CASSSDSISTEAFF	TGTGCCAGCAGCTCTGACAGTATCTCCACTGAAGCTTTCTTT
-	-	TRBJ2-1	TRBV7-2	CASSSDYRNEQFF	TGTGCCAGCAGCTCGGACTACCGCAATGAGCAGTTCTTC
-	-	TRBJ2-7	TRBV7-9	CASSRTGRYEQYF	TGTGCCAGCAGCCGAACAGGACGGTACGAGCAGTACTTC
-	-	TRBJ1-1	TRBV11-3	CASSLGGATEAFF	TGTGCCAGCAGCTTAGGGGGTGCCACTGAAGCTTTCTTT
TRBD1	-	TRBJ2-7	TRBV10-3	CAISGGTGYSYEQYF	TGTGCCATCAGTGGTGGGACAGGGTATTCCTACGAGCAGTACTTC
-	-	TRBJ2-1	TRBV6-1	CASSEEAQGWNEQFF	TGTGCCAGCAGTGAAGAAGCCCAGGGGTGGAATGAGCAGTTCTTC
TRBD1	-	TRBJ1-2	TRBV27	CASRTGGYGYTF	TGTGCCAGCAGAACAGGGGGCTATGGCTACACCTTC
-	once	TRBJ1-2	TRBV19	CASSAGELGGYTF	TGTGCCAGTAGTGCGGGGGAATTGGGAGGCTACACCTTC
-	-	TRBJ1-5	TRBV2	CASTMIGGSNQPQHF	TGTGCCAGCACAATGATTGGGGGTAGCAATCAGCCCCAGCATTTT
TRBD2	-	TRBJ2-1	TRBV10-1	CASSETLLAGGPYEQFF	TGCGCCAGCAGTGAGACCCTACTAGCGGGAGGGCCCTATGAGCAGTTCTTC
-	-	TRBJ2-2	TRBV9	CASSPGTSGELFF	TGTGCCAGCAGCCCCGGTACGAGCGGGGAGCTGTTTTTT
-	once	TRBJ1-2	TRBV30	CAWSQHYGYTF	TGTGCCTGGAGTCAGCACTATGGCTACACCTTC
TRBD2	-	TRBJ2-1	TRBV5-4	CASSLWQVAGGAYNEQFF	TGTGCCAGCAGCCTATGGCAGGTAGCGGGAGGCGCCTACAATGAGCAGTTCTTC
-	-	TRBJ2-2	TRBV12-1	CASSFYGTGTIGELFF	TGTGCCAGCAGCTTTTATGGGACAGGTACTATCGGGGAGCTGTTTTTT